This is a list of T cell receptor beta chains from one sample in a study of shared clonotypes between healthy human individuals. Assay: immunoSEQ multiplex PCR; the TCRdb copy retains only in-frame clones and omits some. The sample has some 740,000 clones, 85% to 95% seen once. The source material was naive CD8+ T cells sorted from blood. The receptor source for this set is a man under 40 in good health. CDR3s include the opening cysteine and the closing phenylalanine or tryptophan. D genes are given only for firm matches. Size values are once, few and many counts, or a class for expanded clones, and some rows have none.

v_call,d_call,clone_size,j_call,cdr3_aa,cdr3_nt
TRBV29-1,NA,NA,TRBJ1-2,CSVEGKGYGYTF,TGCAGCGTTGAAGGGAAGGGCTATGGCTACACCTTC
TRBV7-6,TRBD2,NA,TRBJ2-7,CASSPWAGGSSYEQYF,TGTGCCAGCAGCCCATGGGCGGGAGGGAGCTCCTACGAGCAGTACTTC
TRBV5-4,NA,few,TRBJ2-5,CASSLLGLGTQETQYF,TGTGCCAGCAGCTTACTGGGATTGGGGACCCAAGAGACCCAGTACTTC
TRBV27,NA,NA,TRBJ2-1,CASNLAFGDNEQFF,TGTGCCAGCAATCTAGCCTTTGGGGACAATGAGCAGTTCTTC
TRBV7-9,NA,NA,TRBJ1-2,CASSLPVLNYGYTF,TGTGCCAGCAGCTTACCCGTTCTTAACTATGGCTACACCTTC
TRBV11-2,TRBD1,NA,TRBJ1-1,CASSSISGQGDTEAFF,TGTGCCAGCAGCTCCATTTCGGGACAGGGTGACACTGAAGCTTTCTTT
TRBV10-3,NA,NA,TRBJ1-4,CAISEYLNEKLFF,TGTGCCATCAGTGAATATCTTAATGAAAAACTGTTTTTT
TRBV28,TRBD2,NA,TRBJ2-1,CASGTSGRSSYNEQFF,TGTGCCTCCGGGACTAGCGGGAGGAGCTCCTACAATGAGCAGTTCTTC
TRBV29-1,TRBD1,NA,TRBJ2-1,CSVLLLGQGNEQFF,TGCAGCGTTCTTCTCCTGGGACAGGGTAATGAGCAGTTCTTC
TRBV11-2,NA,NA,TRBJ2-5,CASSLETFGETQYF,TGTGCCAGCAGCTTAGAGACCTTTGGAGAGACCCAGTACTTC
TRBV7-9,TRBD1,NA,TRBJ2-5,CASSHRDRQETQYF,TGTGCCAGCAGCCACCGGGACAGGCAAGAGACCCAGTACTTC
TRBV4-1,TRBD1,NA,TRBJ1-4,CASSQEGTENEKLFF,TGCGCCAGCAGCCAAGAGGGGACAGAAAATGAAAAACTGTTTTTT
TRBV28,TRBD2,once,TRBJ2-3,CASSLSAGGTDTQYF,TGTGCCAGCAGTTTATCAGCGGGGGGGACAGATACGCAGTATTTT
TRBV2,TRBD1,NA,TRBJ2-7,CASSEGPSGQGIYEQYF,TGTGCCAGCAGTGAAGGTCCCTCGGGACAGGGGATCTACGAGCAGTACTTC
TRBV9,NA,NA,TRBJ2-1,CASSVYGRARGDEQFF,TGTGCCAGCAGCGTATACGGGAGGGCCAGGGGGGATGAGCAGTTCTTC
TRBV5-6,TRBD1,NA,TRBJ1-3,CASSQLGQGVFGNTIYF,TGTGCCAGCAGCCAACTGGGACAGGGAGTGTTTGGAAACACCATATATTTT
TRBV27,TRBD1,NA,TRBJ2-7,CASSPRGQIQYEQYF,TGTGCCAGCAGTCCCAGGGGACAGATTCAATACGAGCAGTACTTC
TRBV21-1,NA,NA,TRBJ1-2,CASTWPVTFYGYTF,TGTGCCAGCACTTGGCCCGTTACCTTCTATGGCTACACCTTC
TRBV14,TRBD1,NA,TRBJ2-7,CASSQGPQGPFYEQYF,TGTGCCAGCAGCCAAGGCCCACAGGGGCCCTTCTACGAGCAGTACTTC
TRBV9,NA,NA,TRBJ1-1,CASSVGRGGNTEAFF,TGTGCCAGCAGCGTAGGGAGAGGGGGGAACACTGAAGCTTTCTTT
TRBV5-4,TRBD1,NA,TRBJ2-1,CASSPDRSSYNEQFF,TGTGCCAGCAGCCCGGACAGGAGTAGTTACAATGAGCAGTTCTTC
TRBV27,TRBD1,NA,TRBJ2-1,CASSFHRGRPYNEQFF,TGTGCCAGCAGTTTCCACAGGGGGCGCCCCTACAATGAGCAGTTCTTC
TRBV11-2,TRBD1,NA,TRBJ2-6,CASRTGALGSGANVLTF,TGTGCCAGCAGGACAGGGGCTCTCGGCTCTGGGGCCAACGTCCTGACTTTC
TRBV9,NA,NA,TRBJ2-1,CASSGGFEQFF,TGTGCCAGCAGCGGAGGATTCGAGCAGTTCTTC
TRBV7-6,TRBD2,NA,TRBJ2-1,CASSSGLAPLNEQFF,TGTGCCAGCAGCTCAGGACTAGCACCCCTCAATGAGCAGTTCTTC
TRBV5-1,TRBD2,NA,TRBJ2-3,CASSLEGLAGGHGTDTQYF,TGCGCCAGCAGCTTGGAGGGACTAGCGGGAGGGCACGGCACAGATACGCAGTATTTT
TRBV29-1,TRBD1,NA,TRBJ1-2,CSVHVDRGQWGYTF,TGCAGCGTCCATGTGGACAGGGGGCAATGGGGCTACACCTTC
TRBV28,NA,NA,TRBJ2-7,CASSLSRAYEQYF,TGTGCCAGCAGTTTAAGCAGGGCTTACGAGCAGTACTTC
TRBV19,NA,NA,TRBJ2-7,CASSITDSGYEQYF,TGTGCCAGTAGTATTACGGACAGCGGTTACGAGCAGTACTTC
TRBV7-9,TRBD2,NA,TRBJ2-1,CASSLGLAGDSYNEQFF,TGTGCCAGCAGCTTAGGGCTAGCGGGAGACTCCTACAATGAGCAGTTCTTC
TRBV2,NA,NA,TRBJ2-2,CASTGSGDTGELFF,TGTGCCAGCACAGGGTCCGGGGACACCGGGGAGCTGTTTTTT
TRBV29-1,TRBD2,NA,TRBJ2-1,CSVPGSYGGGNEQFF,TGCAGCGTTCCCGGGAGCTACGGGGGGGGCAATGAGCAGTTCTTC
TRBV27,TRBD2,once,TRBJ2-5,CASSPFTLTGGVETQYF,TGTGCCAGCAGTCCTTTTACCTTAACGGGAGGGGTGGAGACCCAGTACTTC
TRBV4-2,NA,NA,TRBJ1-1,CASSQVGGSNTEAFF,TGTGCCAGCAGCCAAGTTGGAGGGTCGAACACTGAAGCTTTCTTT
TRBV27,NA,NA,TRBJ1-5,CASRIGNQPQHF,TGTGCCAGCAGAATAGGAAATCAGCCCCAGCATTTT
TRBV14,TRBD1,NA,TRBJ2-7,CASSSGQGSLGEQYF,TGTGCCAGCAGCTCCGGACAGGGATCGTTGGGTGAGCAGTACTTC
TRBV2,NA,NA,TRBJ1-5,CASTETVGSNQPQHF,TGTGCCAGCACCGAGACAGTGGGTAGCAATCAGCCCCAGCATTTT
TRBV9,TRBD1,NA,TRBJ1-3,CASSGGTAGPGNTIYF,TGTGCCAGCAGCGGCGGGACAGCCGGGCCTGGAAACACCATATATTTT
TRBV7-8,NA,NA,TRBJ2-1,CASSLEGFNEQFF,TGTGCCAGCAGCTTAGAAGGCTTCAATGAGCAGTTCTTC
TRBV7-9,TRBD1,NA,TRBJ2-7,CASSPTLTGGKYEQYF,TGTGCCAGCAGCCCAACGTTGACAGGGGGCAAGTACGAGCAGTACTTC
TRBV28,NA,NA,TRBJ1-1,CASSLNSFMNTEAFF,TGTGCCAGCAGTTTAAACAGTTTTATGAACACTGAAGCTTTCTTT
TRBV23-1,NA,NA,TRBJ2-5,CASSHTLRGWETQYF,TGCGCCAGCAGTCATACCTTGAGGGGTTGGGAGACCCAGTACTTC
TRBV4-3,NA,NA,TRBJ2-2,CASSLSQGLAGELFF,TGCGCCAGCAGCCTGTCACAGGGCCTGGCCGGGGAGCTGTTTTTT
TRBV7-2,NA,NA,TRBJ2-4,CASSFHPGGIDTQYF,TGTGCCAGCAGCTTCCACCCAGGGGGGATAGACACTCAGTACTTC
TRBV28,TRBD2,NA,TRBJ2-7,CASSLPAGGPYEQYF,TGTGCCAGCAGTTTACCAGCGGGAGGGCCCTACGAGCAGTACTTC
TRBV6-5,NA,NA,TRBJ1-2,CASSPGAWGYTF,TGTGCCAGCAGCCCGGGGGCGTGGGGCTACACCTTC
TRBV7-9,TRBD2,NA,TRBJ2-3,CASSPGLAGGSSSTDTQYF,TGTGCCAGCAGCCCCGGACTAGCGGGAGGCTCCTCTAGCACAGATACGCAGTATTTT
TRBV25-1,NA,NA,TRBJ2-6,CASSEGGVSGANVLTF,TGTGCCAGCAGTGAAGGAGGGGTCTCTGGGGCCAACGTCCTGACTTTC
TRBV28,TRBD1,NA,TRBJ1-5,CASSVRTGNQPQHF,TGTGCCAGCAGCGTCCGGACAGGGAATCAGCCCCAGCATTTT
TRBV20-1,NA,NA,TRBJ1-1,CSATLGTEAFF,TGCAGTGCTACACTAGGCACTGAAGCTTTCTTT
TRBV27,NA,NA,TRBJ2-7,CASSFLPAYEQYF,TGTGCCAGCAGTTTTTTACCCGCCTACGAGCAGTACTTC
TRBV7-3,TRBD2,NA,TRBJ2-1,CASSAGTSAYNEQFF,TGTGCCAGCAGCGCCGGGACTAGCGCCTACAATGAGCAGTTCTTC
TRBV6-1,NA,NA,TRBJ1-4,CASSPTIEVGEKLFF,TGTGCCAGCAGCCCTACCATCGAGGTTGGAGAAAAACTGTTTTTT
TRBV7-7,TRBD1,NA,TRBJ1-3,CASSPGTGARNTIYF,TGTGCCAGCAGTCCCGGGACAGGGGCCCGAAACACCATATATTTT
TRBV27,TRBD2,NA,TRBJ2-7,CASSLGLAGAEQYF,TGTGCCAGCAGTCTGGGACTAGCGGGAGCCGAGCAGTACTTC
TRBV10-3,NA,NA,TRBJ1-5,CAISDPRVSTGHQPQHF,TGTGCCATCAGTGATCCCCGGGTTTCGACAGGTCATCAGCCCCAGCATTTT
TRBV4-1,NA,NA,TRBJ1-1,CASSQGAGLRNTEAFF,TGCGCCAGCAGCCAAGGCGCAGGTCTACGGAACACTGAAGCTTTCTTT
TRBV6-5,TRBD2,NA,TRBJ2-7,CASSYEGLAAYEQYF,TGTGCCAGCAGTTACGAGGGACTAGCGGCCTACGAGCAGTACTTC
TRBV4-2,TRBD1,NA,TRBJ2-7,CASSQDSQGTVLSYEQYF,TGTGCCAGCAGCCAAGATAGTCAGGGGACAGTTCTCTCCTACGAGCAGTACTTC